The 24 T cell receptor beta chains presented below share a single source sample, sequenced in a study of blood T cells in healthy people across ages. Through a sample-barcoded 5' primer and a J-beta primer mix, a second PCR was run for roughly 6 to 11 cycles. MiXCR, applied by TCRdb to the 5' RACE reads, yields one record per CDR3 protein. The data show about 780,000 distinct CDR3 sequences, 55% to 65% seen once. The specimen sequenced was blood. Every receptor here comes from a man aged 25 to 40 in good health.

The chain couples TRBV10-3 to TRBJ2-3; no clear D. The CDR3 is 14 residues long. V was shortened by 2 bases and J by 2 bases, with 8 bases between the two germline ends. Looked up from germline, CDR1 is ENHRY and CDR2 is SYGVKD. This CDR3 reads CAISEKGNTDTQYF. The CDR3 DNA follows: TGTGCCATCAGTGAGAAAGGGAACACAGATACGCAGTATTTT.

The chain has TRBV20-1 and TRBJ2-3; 7 bases align to TRBD2. This CDR3 contains 18 residues. The trim removed 1 base at V and 0 bases at J, leaving 13 bases unmatched. Germline values: CDR1 DFQATT, CDR2 SNEGSKA (reference sequence). This CDR3 reads CSARVGLGAQGSTDTQYF. CDR3 DNA: TGCAGTGCTAGAGTTGGACTAGGGGCCCAGGGAAGCACAGATACGCAGTATTTT.

The chain couples TRBV25-1 to TRBJ2-1; 8 bases are shared with TRBD1. Germline V gives CDR1 MGHDK, CDR2 SYGVNS. J lost 8 bases, V lost 2 bases, and 5 bases had no gene match. The CDR3 length is 14 residues. The CDR3 sequence: CASSEGDRRDEQFF. For the CDR3, the DNA is TGTGCCAGCAGTGAAGGGGACAGGAGGGATGAGCAGTTCTTC.

This clonotype was counted between two and nine times. The chain is built from TRBV29-1 and TRBJ2-5, with a tentative D call TRBD1 (5 bases). This CDR3 has 14 amino acids. CDR1 and CDR2 from the germline V gene are SQVTM and ANQGSEA. V was shortened by 5 bases and J by 4 bases, with 17 bases between the two germline ends. The CDR3 nucleotides read TGCAGCGTTCAACGGCTTGGACAAGGAGAGACCCAGTACTTC. Amino acids: CSVQRLGQGETQYF. Full variable domain (missing parts from reference TRBV29-1 and TRBJ2-5): SAVISQKPSRDICQRGTSLTIQCQVDSQVTMMFWYRQQPGQSLTLIATANQGSEATYESGFVIDKFPISRPNLTFSTLTVSNMSPEDSSIYLCSVQRLGQGETQYFGPGTRLLVL.

The rearrangement joins TRBV29-1 to TRBJ2-3; 8 bases fit TRBD2. The CDR3 has 15 amino acids. Trimming at V came to 7 bases and at J to 3 bases, leaving 12 bases not matched to a gene. Germline CDR1 and CDR2: SQVTM and ANQGSEA. CDR3 bases: TGCAGCGCCCCCGCCCGGGAGGGGGGAACAGATACGCAGTATTTT. Its protein product is CSAPAREGGTDTQYF.

V and J are TRBV29-1 and TRBJ2-3, with D possibly matching TRBD1 (6 bases). Trimming left V 7 bases short and J 4 bases short, with 15 bases between. CDR1 is SQVTM and CDR2 is ANQGSEA in the germline V gene. CDR3 size: 13 residues. CDR3 bases: TGCAGCGCTGCAACAGGGAGCTCAGATACGCAGTATTTT. It codes for CSAATGSSDTQYF.

This chain links TRBV4-2 with TRBJ1-6; D gene ambiguous. Germline-derived CDR1 and CDR2 are LGHNA and YNFKEQ. V lost 0 bases to trimming and J lost 7 bases, with 13 bases between them. The CDR3 loop spans 16 amino acids. CDR3 in amino acids: CASSQDRGAENSPLHF. CDR3 DNA sequence: TGTGCCAGCAGCCAAGACCGAGGAGCGGAAAATTCACCCCTCCACTTT.

This chain connects TRBV18 to TRBJ2-5; TRBD1 matches at 11 bases. The J call may be incorrect, as the DNA end agrees better with TRBJ2-7. The CDR3 loop spans 14 amino acids. CDR1 and CDR2 from the germline V gene are KGHSH and LQKENI. The CDR3 region has the DNA TGTGCCAGCTCCCCGGGACAGGGGGACTACGAGCAGTACTTC. It yields the protein CASSPGQGDYEQYF.

This rearrangement joins TRBV12-3 or TRBV12-4 to TRBJ2-1, with TRBD2 matching over 7 bases. Losses at the gene ends were 3 bases for V and 8 bases for J; bases not matched to a gene: 1. This CDR3 has 12 residues. The CDR3 loop is CASSLGLYEQFF. Written as DNA, the CDR3 is TGTGCCAGCAGTTTGGGACTATATGAGCAGTTCTTC.

This clonotype was seen a few times. This rearrangement joins TRBV9 to TRBJ2-1; maybe TRBD2 (6 bases). CDR1 is SGDLS and CDR2 is YYNGEE in the germline V gene. V lost 0 bases and J 8 bases, leaving 12 bases between the germline ends. CDR3 length: 14 residues. CDR3 DNA sequence: TGTGCCAGCAGCGTAGGCGGGGTTAGCGATGAGCAGTTCTTC. This encodes CASSVGGVSDEQFF.

This clonotype was counted a single time. The gene calls are TRBV5-1 and TRBJ1-1; maybe TRBD1 (6 bases). Between the trimmed V and J ends, which lost 4 bases and 3 bases, there was a span of 10 bases. This CDR3 has 13 residues. Per germline, CDR1 SGHRS and CDR2 YFSETQ. The CDR3 region has the DNA TGCGCCAGCAGCCCGGACAGTTACACTGAAGCTTTCTTT. Its protein product is CASSPDSYTEAFF.

V gene TRBV3-1 combines with J gene TRBJ1-1, with D possibly being TRBD1 (5 bases). The CDR3 extends over 12 amino acids. V shed 1 base and J shed 7 bases, with 7 bases lying between them. CDR1 LGHDT and CDR2 YNNKEL come from the germline V gene (reference sequence). The CDR3 coding sequence is TGTGCCAGCAGCCAAGGGACACTTGAAGCTTTCTTT. Its protein product is CASSQGTLEAFF.

This CDR3 reads CATSRGRGGMETQYF. CDR3 sequence (DNA): TGTGCCACCAGCAGAGGTCGGGGGGGCATGGAGACCCAGTACTTC. This rearrangement joins TRBV15 to TRBJ2-5, with 8 bases fitting TRBD2. V was clipped by 1 base and J by 5 bases; unmatched bases: 6. The CDR3 covers 15 residues. Germline lookup yields CDR1 LNHNV and CDR2 YYDKDF (reference sequence).

The chain links TRBV20-1 to TRBJ2-5, with D perhaps TRBD2 (6 bases). Germline values: CDR1 DFQATT, CDR2 SNEGSKA (reference sequence). Trimming pared 5 bases from V and 1 base from J, leaving 20 bases between. CDR3 length: 16 amino acids. CDR3 protein: CSAPEGVGGFQETQYF. The CDR3 DNA reads TGCAGTGCTCCGGAAGGAGTAGGAGGGTTCCAAGAGACCCAGTACTTC.

This clonotype was seen more than once but under ten times. The chain links TRBV13 to TRBJ2-4; the match to TRBD1 covers 7 bases. This CDR3 is 11 amino acids long. Per germline, CDR1 PRHDT and CDR2 FYEKMQ (reference sequence). J gave up 14 bases and V 5 bases, and 6 bases lay outside the gene matches. CDR3 coding DNA: TGTGCCAGCAGCGTTACAGGGGCGAAGTACTTC. Protein product: CASSVTGAKYF.

The chain recombines TRBV6-5 with TRBJ2-1; TRBD2 agrees at 8 bases. Germline values: CDR1 MNHEY, CDR2 SVGAGI. There are 15 residues in the CDR3. V dropped 5 bases and J dropped 7; count of bases not matched to a gene: 10. CDR3 nucleotide sequence: TGTGCCAGCAGTGCGTTGGGCGGGGGGTTGAATGAGCAGTTCTTC. Its protein is CASSALGGGLNEQFF.

The chain has TRBV28 and TRBJ1-4; D gene ambiguous. The germline V gene has CDR1 MDHEN and CDR2 SYDVKM. The CDR3 sequence is 14 residues long. V dropped 3 bases and J dropped 4 bases, with 9 bases sitting between them. CDR3 protein: CASSFLALNEKLFF. CDR3 bases: TGTGCCAGCAGTTTCCTGGCCCTTAATGAAAAACTGTTTTTT.

There are a few counts of this clonotype. At one of its ends the junction is not consistent with the germline gene, which may arise from a read error. The chain recombines TRBV7-7 with TRBJ2-7; D is undetermined. Germline V gene data show CDR1 as SSHAT and CDR2 as FNYEAQ (reference sequence). The CDR3 is 14 residues long. CDR3 region: CASSLPEPSYEQYF. The CDR3 DNA sequence: TGTGCTAGCAGCTTGCCAGAGCCCTCCTACGAGCAGTACTTC.

The chain links TRBV20-1 to TRBJ2-7; D uncertain. The DNA end favors TRBJ2-5, so the J call may be wrong. CDR1 is DFQATT and CDR2 is SNEGSKA in the germline V gene (reference sequence). The CDR3 length is 14 residues. This chain's CDR3 is CSARDFGHQETQYF. CDR3 nucleotide sequence: TGCAGTGCTAGAGATTTCGGTCACCAAGAGACCCAGTACTTC.

The CDR3: CSVVGYYSYEQYF. The CDR3 DNA is TGCAGCGTTGTTGGCTACTACTCCTACGAGCAGTACTTC. The chain carries TRBV29-1 and TRBJ2-7; D unresolved. V was pared by 4 bases and J by 0 bases, with 10 bases between. The CDR3 sequence is 13 residues long. CDR1 is SQVTM, CDR2 ANQGSEA, per germline.

The rearrangement uses TRBV7-2 and TRBJ1-6; tentatively, D is TRBD1 (6 bases). Germline CDR1 SGHTA, CDR2 FQGNSA. Trimming left V 1 base short and J 5 bases short, with 9 bases between. The CDR3 totals 15 residues. The CDR3 region is CASSLEGGDNSPLHF. CDR3 in DNA: TGTGCCAGCAGCTTAGAGGGGGGGGATAATTCACCCCTCCACTTT. Full variable domain (rest looked up from reference TRBV7-2 and TRBJ1-6): GAGVSQSPSNKVTEKGKDVELRCDPISGHTALYWYRQSLGQGLEFLIYFQGNSAPDKSGLPSDRFSAERTGGSVSTLTIQRTQQEDSAVYLCASSLEGGDNSPLHFGNGTRLTVT.

This sequence joins TRBV20-1 and TRBJ2-1, with 10 nucleotides matching TRBD2. CDR1 is DFQATT and CDR2 is SNEGSKA in the germline V gene (reference sequence). V gave up 3 bases and J gave up 1 base; unmatched junction bases: 6. The CDR3 has 16 residues. The CDR3 DNA sequence: TGCAGTGCTAGTCCGGGACTAGCGCCGTCCTACAATGAGCAGTTCTTC. Translating it yields CSASPGLAPSYNEQFF.

The chain combines TRBV5-1 with TRBJ2-6; the match to TRBD2 covers 12 bases. Germline lookup yields CDR1 SGHRS and CDR2 YFSETQ. The CDR3 is 18 amino acids. V lost 4 bases and J lost 0; bases outside the gene matches: 5. CDR3 sequence (DNA): TGCGCCAGCAGCCCCGGGACTAGCGGGCTCTCTGGGGCCAACGTCCTGACTTTC. Its translation: CASSPGTSGLSGANVLTF.

The chain recombines TRBV20-1 with TRBJ2-7; 10 bases fit TRBD2. CDR3 length: 16 residues. Trimming took 0 bases from V and 0 from J; bases not matched to a gene: 5. Germline V gives CDR1 DFQATT, CDR2 SNEGSKA (reference sequence). Here the CDR3 reads CSARDPTSGASYEQYF. The CDR3 coding sequence is TGCAGTGCTAGAGATCCTACTAGCGGGGCCTCCTACGAGCAGTACTTC.